This T cell receptor (beta chain) was identified during a study of spatial heterogeneity in lung cancer. Study overall: A total of approximately 77 untreated early-stage non-small cell lung cancer patients served as donors. Detection consistently captured more beta-chain sequences than alpha-chain sequences. Where available, sequencing covered follow-up PBMC samples, taken at a median of around 22 months after resection. Study findings and constraints: The study found ubiquitous expanded tumor TCRs in blood more at resection than follow-up.

A note on this clonotype: Its matching antigen is unknown.

Germline V lookup: CDR1 SEHNR, CDR2 FQNEAQ (reference sequence). Trimming cost V 1 base and J 4 bases, with 7 bases left between them. CDR3 size: 14 residues. Time point here: blood at routine non-recurrence follow-up after resection. Researchers sequenced whole RNA taken from tumor, nontumor lung or frozen PBMC without sorting. TCRdb reanalysed the 5' RACE reads using MiXCR and keeps one entry per CDR3 protein. The sample has about 120,000 distinct CDR3 sequences, more than 9% seen once. The starting material was PBMCs, obtained at follow-up. This TCR derives from a male donor with early-stage non-small cell lung cancer. The chain is built from TRBV7-9 and TRBJ1-4, with D unresolved. The CDR3 nucleotides are TGTGCCAGCAGCTTAGACAGAAGTAATGAAAAACTGTTTTTT. It codes for CASSLDRSNEKLFF.